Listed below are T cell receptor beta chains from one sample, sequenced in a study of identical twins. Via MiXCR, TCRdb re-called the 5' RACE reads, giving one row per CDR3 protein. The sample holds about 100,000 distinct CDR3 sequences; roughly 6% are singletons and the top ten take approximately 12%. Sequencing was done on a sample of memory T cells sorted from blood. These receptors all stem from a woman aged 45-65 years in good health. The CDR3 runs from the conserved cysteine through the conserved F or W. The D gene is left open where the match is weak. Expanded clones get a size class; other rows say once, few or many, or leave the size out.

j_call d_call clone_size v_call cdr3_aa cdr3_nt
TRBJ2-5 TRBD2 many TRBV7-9 CASSRTTSGGGETQYF TGTGCCAGCAGCCGAACGACTAGCGGAGGGGGGGAGACCCAGTACTTC
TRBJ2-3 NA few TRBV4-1 CASSPAGAGAQYF TGCGCCAGCAGCCCCGCAGGGGCAGGGGCGCAGTATTTT
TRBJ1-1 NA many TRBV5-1 CASSGEQATLEAFF TGCGCCAGCAGCGGGGAGCAGGCTACCCTTGAAGCTTTCTTT
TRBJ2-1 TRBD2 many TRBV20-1 CSARGSGSSYNEQFF TGCAGTGCTAGGGGGAGCGGGAGCTCCTACAATGAGCAGTTCTTC
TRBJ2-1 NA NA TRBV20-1 CSAGGGSSYNEQFF TGCAGTGCCGGTGGAGGATCCTCCTACAATGAGCAGTTCTTC
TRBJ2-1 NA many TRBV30 CAWSTSNYRQFF TGTGCCTGGAGTACGTCGAATTATAGGCAGTTCTTC
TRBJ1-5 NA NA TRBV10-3 CAISESGWDSNQPQHF TGTGCCATCAGTGAGTCTGGTTGGGATAGCAATCAGCCCCAGCATTTT
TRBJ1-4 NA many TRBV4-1 CASSQEGRTNEKLFF TGCGCCAGCAGCCAAGAAGGGAGGACTAATGAAAAACTGTTTTTT
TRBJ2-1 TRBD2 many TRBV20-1 CSAREAASGTLYNEQFF TGCAGTGCTAGAGAGGCGGCTAGCGGGACCCTTTACAATGAGCAGTTCTTC
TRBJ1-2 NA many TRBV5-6 CASSLERGGYTF TGTGCCAGCAGCTTGGAAAGGGGTGGCTACACCTTC
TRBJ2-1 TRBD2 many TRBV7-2 CASSPRASGSNEQFF TGTGCCAGCAGCCCTCGGGCTAGCGGGAGTAATGAGCAGTTCTTC
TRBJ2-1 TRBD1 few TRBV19 CASSIEDRGRNEQFF TGTGCCAGTAGTATAGAGGACAGGGGGAGAAATGAGCAGTTCTTC
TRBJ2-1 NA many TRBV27 CASSLYGPNNEQFF TGTGCCAGCAGTTTATATGGGCCTAACAATGAGCAGTTCTTC
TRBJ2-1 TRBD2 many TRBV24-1 CATSDTQGLAGGVYNEQFF TGTGCCACCAGTGATACGCAGGGCCTAGCGGGTGGCGTCTACAATGAGCAGTTCTTC
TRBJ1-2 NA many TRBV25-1 CATRGYGYTF TGTGCCACCCGAGGCTATGGCTACACCTTC
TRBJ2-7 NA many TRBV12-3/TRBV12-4 CASSQMGEQYF TGTGCCAGCAGTCAGATGGGGGAGCAGTACTTC
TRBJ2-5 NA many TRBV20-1 CSAIRGTETQYF TGCAGTGCTATCCGGGGTACTGAGACCCAGTACTTC
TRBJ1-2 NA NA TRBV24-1 CATSDLWGYTF TGTGCCACCAGTGATTTATGGGGCTACACCTTC
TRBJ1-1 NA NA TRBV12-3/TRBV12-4 CASSFSTGSRTEAFF TGTGCCAGCAGTTTTTCAACCGGGAGCAGAACTGAAGCTTTCTTT
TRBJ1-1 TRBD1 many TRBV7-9 CASSDPQGAEGLKAFF TGTGCCAGCAGCGACCCTCAGGGGGCAGAAGGCTTGAAAGCTTTCTTT
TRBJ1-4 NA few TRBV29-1 CSALRKNEKLFF TGCAGCGCCCTGAGAAAAAACGAAAAACTGTTTTTT
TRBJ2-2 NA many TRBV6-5 CASSLGQENTGELFF TGTGCCAGCAGCCTCGGGCAGGAGAACACCGGGGAGCTGTTTTTT
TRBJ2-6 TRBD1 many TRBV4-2 CASSQAGQATSGANVLTF TGTGCCAGCAGCCAAGCCGGACAGGCGACTTCTGGGGCCAACGTCCTGACTTTC
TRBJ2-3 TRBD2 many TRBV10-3 CAISEGLAYADTQYF TGTGCCATCAGCGAGGGACTAGCGTATGCAGATACGCAGTATTTT
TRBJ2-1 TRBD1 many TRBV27 CASSFIGGAPYNEQFF TGTGCCAGCAGTTTCATAGGGGGCGCCCCCTACAATGAGCAGTTCTTC
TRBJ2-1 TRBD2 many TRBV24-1 CATSGVSGLAGAKYNEQFF TGTGCCACCAGTGGTGTATCGGGACTAGCGGGAGCGAAGTACAATGAGCAGTTCTTC
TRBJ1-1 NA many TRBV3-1 CASSPVAGLNTEAFF TGTGCCAGCAGCCCCGTGGCGGGCTTGAACACTGAAGCTTTCTTT
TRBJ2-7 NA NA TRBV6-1 CASSEDAAAYEQYF TGTGCCAGCAGTGAAGATGCGGCAGCCTACGAGCAGTACTTC
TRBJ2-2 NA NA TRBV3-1 CASSQGRVTGELFF TGTGCCAGCAGCCAAGGCCGGGTCACCGGGGAGCTGTTTTTT
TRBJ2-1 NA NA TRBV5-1 CASSPDLNEQFF TGCGCCAGCAGCCCAGACTTGAATGAGCAGTTCTTC
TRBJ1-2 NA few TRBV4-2 CASSQDLRGYGYTF TGTGCCAGCAGCCAAGATCTACGGGGCTATGGCTACACCTTC
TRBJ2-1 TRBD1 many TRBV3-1 CASSQGMGTEGNGYF TGTGCCAGCAGCCAAGGAATGGGGACAGAAGGAAATGGGTACTTC
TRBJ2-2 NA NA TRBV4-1 CASSHLTVNTGELFF TGCGCCAGCAGCCATCTGACAGTGAACACCGGGGAGCTGTTTTTT
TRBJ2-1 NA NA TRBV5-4 CASSLPRQGTYNEQFF TGTGCCAGCAGCTTGCCGCGGCAGGGGACTTACAATGAGCAGTTCTTC
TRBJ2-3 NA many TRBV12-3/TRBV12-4 CASSWELDTQYF TGTGCCAGCAGTTGGGAATTGGATACGCAGTATTTT
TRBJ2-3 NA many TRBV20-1 CSARDPSFKTDTQYF TGCAGTGCTAGAGATCCATCCTTTAAAACAGATACGCAGTATTTT
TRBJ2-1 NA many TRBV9 CASNRPSSNNEQFF TGTGCCAGCAATCGACCTAGCTCGAACAATGAGCAGTTCTTC